Sequencing of this TCR beta chain was carried out in a study of shared clonotypes between healthy human individuals (dated by TCRdb to 2018 to 2021). For the wider study: A few men and a couple of women, aged 18 to 49 years, made up the cohort. For each donor, CD4 naive and CD4 memory were each given three plates, CD8 naive was given two plates, and CD8 memory was given one plate. To estimate repertoire size and how much clonotypes are shared between individuals, the study performed deep sequencing of blood TCR repertoires from roughly five healthy adults. To increase sequencing depth and limit assay-specific biases, TCR repertoire library preparation and sequencing were carried out by different laboratories using diverse techniques. Between about 0.8 and 9 billion PBMCs per donor were obtained by leukapheresis.

Healthy HIV-negative adults with no recently reported acute infections or vaccinations were included as donors. Only Caucasian adults living in Nashville, Tennessee, USA were represented among the donors. CD4+ T cells were enriched through magnetic negative selection, after which naive cells were positively selected on CD45RA and the remaining negative fraction served as the memory subset. Blood was obtained by leukapheresis, after which PBMCs were separated by Ficoll-Histopaque density gradient centrifugation and cryopreserved in liquid nitrogen vapor phase. Purity and quantity of every magnetically sorted T cell population were checked by analytical flow cytometry. Genomic DNA was isolated from each sorted fraction and quantified by UV absorbance on a Nanodrop 2000c. The junction shows trimming of 5 bases on V and 0 bases on J, and the gene matches do not reach 4 bases of it. Per the germline V gene, SGHTA is the CDR1 and FQGTGA is the CDR2. The CDR3 runs 17 amino acids, cysteine and phenylalanine included. CDR3 DNA only is kept here, 51 bases in frame from base 1.

Using the deep immunoSEQ assay, TCR CDR3 regions were amplified from genomic DNA by multiplex PCR. For each cell subset, the extracted genomic DNA was distributed evenly across all wells of several immunoSEQ 96-well plates, and each plate served as one replicate. For sorted subsets, approximately 200 ng of genomic DNA, equivalent to 30,000 or so T cell genomes, went into each replicate PCR. The purified libraries were quantified using a Qubit 3.0 fluorometer, sized with a Bioanalyzer 2100, and then quantified again using the KAPA Library Quantification kit. A separate single-read 150-cycle Illumina NextSeq 550 flow cell was used to sequence each immunoSEQ 96-well plate. For the original study's pipeline: Because the immunoSEQ output included only junctional sequences and no quality scores, the filtering could not be the same as the filtering used for full-length reads. To assign V/J genes and CDR3, sequences were annotated using PyIR, a Python wrapper for IgBLAST v1.9, with IMGT germline references. Reads were removed for weak V/J assignments (E-value above 1e-6), missing CDR3, stop codons, out-of-frame junctions, or ambiguous translated residues. A V3J clonotype was defined by an identical inferred V gene, J gene, and CDR3 amino acid sequence. The percentage overlap between two repertoires was calculated by dividing the number of shared unique clonotypes by the size of the smaller repertoire. Repertoire richness was assessed with RTK rarefaction, the Chao1 estimator, and Recon v2.1 estimates of unobserved clonotypes. OLGA was used to compute generation probabilities for all TCRbeta clonotypes that the gDNA method yielded from four donors. The immuneACCESS repertoire file appears here via TCRdb, limited to in-frame rearrangements. These files lack a portion of the clones; in checked studies, under half of the deficit traces to unresolved V genes, and the cause of the others is not known. D and trimming come from the DNA, and the V and J calls and clone size come from that table. The sample table lists approximately 1,500,000 clones, under 99% of them with a count of one. The ten largest clones capture around 0.47% of the sample.

General study outcomes and caveats: Estimated clonotype richness was generally larger for naive than for memory subsets. Because the study included a small number of donors, the genetic and exposure-history diversity represented was limited. Sharing across several donors was observed for 4.5% to 6.5% of naive CD4, less than 4% of naive CD8, 2% to 2.5% of memory CD4, and about 0.38% of memory CD8 clonotypes. Compared with non-shared clonotypes, the clonotypes found in all four sorted-subset donors had higher generation probabilities. Only blood was sampled, and tissue TCR repertoires likely differ from those in blood. Based on pairwise subsampling, the degree of clonotype sharing among donors was expected to be affected by sequencing depth. Even with the large sequencing depth, rarefaction of the sorted-subset datasets indicated that sequencing was incomplete.

For this clone: It lacks a known antigen. No qualities accompany the bases; no much larger clone lies one base away.

The chain is encoded by TRBV7-3 joined to TRBJ2-2; 12 bases in the junction line up with TRBD2. This receptor was taken from a man aged 25-45 years in good health. The sequenced sample was naive CD4+ T cells sorted from blood. The cell subset or site label, as the study defines it: CD45RA+ positively selected. The sequenced DNA: TGTGCCAGCAGCCCTAGCGGGAGGGGACCGAACACCGGGGAGCTGTTTTTT. Its protein reads: CASSPSGRGPNTGELFF.